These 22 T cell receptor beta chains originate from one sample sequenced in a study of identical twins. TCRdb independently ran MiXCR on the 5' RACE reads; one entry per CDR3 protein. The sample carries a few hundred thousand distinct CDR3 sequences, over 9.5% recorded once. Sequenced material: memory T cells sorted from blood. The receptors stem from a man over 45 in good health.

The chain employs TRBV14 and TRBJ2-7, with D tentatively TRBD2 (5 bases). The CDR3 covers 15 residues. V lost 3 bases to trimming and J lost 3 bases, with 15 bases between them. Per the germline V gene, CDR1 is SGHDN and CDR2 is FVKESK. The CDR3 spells CASSQMGDGNYEQYF. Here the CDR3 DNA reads TGTGCCAGCAGCCAGATGGGCGACGGGAACTACGAGCAGTACTTC.

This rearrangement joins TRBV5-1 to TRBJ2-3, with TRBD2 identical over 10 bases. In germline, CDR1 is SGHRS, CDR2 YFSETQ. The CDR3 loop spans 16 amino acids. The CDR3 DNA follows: TGCGACAGTTGGGATCCAGCGGGAGGGCTCGGAGATACGCAGTATTTT. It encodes CDSWDPAGGLGDTQYF.

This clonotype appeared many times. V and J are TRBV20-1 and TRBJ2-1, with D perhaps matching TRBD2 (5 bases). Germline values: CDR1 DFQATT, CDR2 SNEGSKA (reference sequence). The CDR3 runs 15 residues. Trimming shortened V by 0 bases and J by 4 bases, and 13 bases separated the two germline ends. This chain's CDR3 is CSARDLRGRYNEQFF. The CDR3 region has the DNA TGCAGTGCTAGAGATTTGAGAGGGCGGTACAATGAGCAGTTCTTC.

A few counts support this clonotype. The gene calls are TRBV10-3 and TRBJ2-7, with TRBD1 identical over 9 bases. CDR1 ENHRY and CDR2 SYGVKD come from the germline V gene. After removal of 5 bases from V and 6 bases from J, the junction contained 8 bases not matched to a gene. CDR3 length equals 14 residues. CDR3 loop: CAISTGTGIPEQYF. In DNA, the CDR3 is TGTGCCATCAGTACCGGGACAGGGATCCCCGAGCAGTACTTC.

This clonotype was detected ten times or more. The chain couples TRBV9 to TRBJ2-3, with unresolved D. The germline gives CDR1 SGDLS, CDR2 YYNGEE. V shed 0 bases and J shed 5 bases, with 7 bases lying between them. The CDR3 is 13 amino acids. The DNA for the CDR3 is TGTGCCAGCAGCGTAGCCCTCCAAGATACGCAGTATTTT. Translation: CASSVALQDTQYF.

CDR3 sequence (DNA): TGTGCCACCAGCAGAGATAGGGGGACAGTCCGGAGATACACCTTC. It yields the protein CATSRDRGTVRRYTF. The rearrangement uses TRBV15 and TRBJ1-2; 7 nucleotides agree with TRBD1. The CDR3 runs 15 residues. Per germline, CDR1 LNHNV and CDR2 YYDKDF (reference sequence). V lost 0 bases and J lost 11; bases outside the gene matches: 12.

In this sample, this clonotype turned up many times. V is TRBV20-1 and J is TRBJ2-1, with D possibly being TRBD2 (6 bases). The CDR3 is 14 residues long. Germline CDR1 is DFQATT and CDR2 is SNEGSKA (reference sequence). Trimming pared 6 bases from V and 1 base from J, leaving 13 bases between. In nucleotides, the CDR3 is TGCAGTGCAAGTGGCGGGGTTTCCTACAATGAGCAGTTCTTC. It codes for CSASGGVSYNEQFF.

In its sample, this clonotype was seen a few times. The CDR3 coding sequence is TGTGCCAGCAGCCAAGGTTTACAGAATCAGCCCCAGCATTTT. This encodes CASSQGLQNQPQHF. This rearrangement joins TRBV3-1 to TRBJ1-5; D unresolved. Trimming took off 1 base at V and 4 bases at J, with 8 bases between the two ends. This CDR3 comprises 14 residues. Germline CDR1 reads LGHDT; CDR2 reads YNNKEL (reference sequence).

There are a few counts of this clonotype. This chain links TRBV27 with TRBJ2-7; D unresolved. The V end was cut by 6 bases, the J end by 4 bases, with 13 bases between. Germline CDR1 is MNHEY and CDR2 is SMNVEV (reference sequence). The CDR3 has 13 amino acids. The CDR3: CASRTLGGYEQYF. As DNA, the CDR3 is TGTGCCAGCAGAACGTTGGGTGGGTACGAGCAGTACTTC.

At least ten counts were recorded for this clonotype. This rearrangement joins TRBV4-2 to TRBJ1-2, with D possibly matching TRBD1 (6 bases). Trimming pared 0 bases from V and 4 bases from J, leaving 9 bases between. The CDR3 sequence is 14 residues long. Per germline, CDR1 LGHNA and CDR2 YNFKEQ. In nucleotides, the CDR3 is TGTGCCAGCAGCCAAGACAGGGGCGGCTATGGCTACACCTTC. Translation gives CASSQDRGGYGYTF.

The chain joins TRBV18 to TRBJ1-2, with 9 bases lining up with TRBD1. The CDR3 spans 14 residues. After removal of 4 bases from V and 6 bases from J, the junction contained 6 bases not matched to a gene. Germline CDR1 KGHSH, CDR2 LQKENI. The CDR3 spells CASSHWDRDDGYTF. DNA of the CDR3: TGTGCCAGCTCACACTGGGACAGGGATGATGGCTACACCTTC.

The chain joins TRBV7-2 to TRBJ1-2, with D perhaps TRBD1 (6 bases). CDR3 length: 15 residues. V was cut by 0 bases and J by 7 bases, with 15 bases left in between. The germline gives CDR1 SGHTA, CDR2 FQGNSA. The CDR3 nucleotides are TGTGCCAGCAGCTTAGCCCCAACAGGGATAGGTGGCTACACCTTC. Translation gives CASSLAPTGIGGYTF. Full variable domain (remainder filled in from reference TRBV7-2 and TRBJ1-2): GAGVSQSPSNKVTEKGKDVELRCDPISGHTALYWYRQSLGQGLEFLIYFQGNSAPDKSGLPSDRFSAERTGGSVSTLTIQRTQQEDSAVYLCASSLAPTGIGGYTFGSGTRLTVV.

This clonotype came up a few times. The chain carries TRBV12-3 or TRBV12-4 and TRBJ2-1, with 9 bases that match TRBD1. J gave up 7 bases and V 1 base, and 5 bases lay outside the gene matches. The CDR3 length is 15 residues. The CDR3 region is CASSLGPGTGNEQFF. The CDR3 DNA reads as TGTGCCAGCAGTTTAGGACCGGGGACAGGGAATGAGCAGTTCTTC.

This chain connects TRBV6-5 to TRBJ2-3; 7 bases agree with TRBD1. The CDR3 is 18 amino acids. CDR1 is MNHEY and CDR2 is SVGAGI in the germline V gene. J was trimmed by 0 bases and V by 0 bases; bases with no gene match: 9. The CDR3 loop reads CASSYSRTGLISTDTQYF. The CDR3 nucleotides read TGTGCCAGCAGTTACTCAAGGACAGGCCTTATAAGCACAGATACGCAGTATTTT.

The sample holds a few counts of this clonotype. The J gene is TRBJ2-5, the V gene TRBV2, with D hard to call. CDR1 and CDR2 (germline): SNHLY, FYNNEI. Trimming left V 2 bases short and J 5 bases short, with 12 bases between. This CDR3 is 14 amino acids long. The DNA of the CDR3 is TGTGCCAGCAGTGAAAAGGTTGGGTGGGAGACCCAGTACTTC. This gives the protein CASSEKVGWETQYF.

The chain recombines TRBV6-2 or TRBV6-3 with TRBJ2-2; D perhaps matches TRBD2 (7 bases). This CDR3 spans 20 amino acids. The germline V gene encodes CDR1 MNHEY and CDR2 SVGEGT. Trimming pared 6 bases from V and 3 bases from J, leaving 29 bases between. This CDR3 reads CASRHRGGTRSFMDTGELFF. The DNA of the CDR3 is TGTGCCAGCAGACATAGGGGGGGGACAAGGTCGTTTATGGACACCGGGGAGCTGTTTTTT.

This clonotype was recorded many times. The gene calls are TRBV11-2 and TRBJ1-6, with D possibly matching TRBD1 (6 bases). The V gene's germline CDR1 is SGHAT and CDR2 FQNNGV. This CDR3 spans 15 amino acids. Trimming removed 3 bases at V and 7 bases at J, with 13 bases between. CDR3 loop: CASSFETGGNSPLHF. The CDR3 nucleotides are TGTGCCAGCAGCTTTGAGACAGGCGGGAATTCACCCCTCCACTTT.

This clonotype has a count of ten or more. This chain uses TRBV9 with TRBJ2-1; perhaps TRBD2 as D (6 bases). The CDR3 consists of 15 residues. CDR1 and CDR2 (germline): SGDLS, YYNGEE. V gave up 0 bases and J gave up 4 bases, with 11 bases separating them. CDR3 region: CASSVAPSGYNEQFF. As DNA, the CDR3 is TGTGCCAGCAGCGTAGCTCCGAGCGGGTACAATGAGCAGTTCTTC.

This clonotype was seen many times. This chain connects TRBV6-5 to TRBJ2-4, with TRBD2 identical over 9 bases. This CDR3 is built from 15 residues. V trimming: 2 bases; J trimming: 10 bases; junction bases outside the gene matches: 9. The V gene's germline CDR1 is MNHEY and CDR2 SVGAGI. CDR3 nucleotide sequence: TGTGCCAGCAGTTACGGTGGCGGGGGGGAACAAATTCAGTACTTC. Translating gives CASSYGGGGEQIQYF.

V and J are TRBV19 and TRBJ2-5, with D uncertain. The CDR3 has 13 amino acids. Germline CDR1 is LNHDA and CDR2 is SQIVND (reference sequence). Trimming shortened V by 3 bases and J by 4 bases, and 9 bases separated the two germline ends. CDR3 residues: CASSISPVETQYF. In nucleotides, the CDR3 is TGTGCCAGTAGTATCTCCCCCGTAGAGACCCAGTACTTC.

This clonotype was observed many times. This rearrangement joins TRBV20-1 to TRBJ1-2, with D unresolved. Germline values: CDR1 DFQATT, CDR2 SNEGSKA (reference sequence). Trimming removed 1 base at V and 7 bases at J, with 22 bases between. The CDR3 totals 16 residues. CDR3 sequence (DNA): TGCAGTGCTAGAGCCCAAACCCATGGATGGGGAGGTGGCTACACCTTC. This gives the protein CSARAQTHGWGGGYTF.

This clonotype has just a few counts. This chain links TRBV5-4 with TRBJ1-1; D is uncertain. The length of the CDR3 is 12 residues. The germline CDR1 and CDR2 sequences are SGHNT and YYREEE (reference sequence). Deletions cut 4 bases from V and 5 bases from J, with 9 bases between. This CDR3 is CASSTLKTEAFF. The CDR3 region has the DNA TGTGCCAGCAGCACGCTTAAAACTGAAGCTTTCTTT.